The rows below give T cell receptor beta chains drawn from one sample of a study of blood T cell repertoires in COVID-19. Clones were sequenced by immunoSEQ multiplex PCR, and TCRdb holds only the in-frame ones, with some missing. Of roughly 300,000 clones listed, approximately 84% are singletons. The sequencing sample was made of peripheral blood. The receptors originated from a human donor with COVID-19, enrolled during active disease. The donor label of this sample is uncertain. Both conserved end residues are part of each CDR3. Each record gives: D gene, V gene, clone size, J gene, CDR3 DNA, CDR3 protein. The D gene is left open where the match is weak. Clone size, where shown, is once, few, many, or a class for clones that have expanded.

>TRBD1|TRBV5-1|NA|TRBJ2-5
TGCGCCAGCAGCATACCTCAGGGGGTCCAAGAGACCCAGTACTTC
CASSIPQGVQETQYF
>NA|TRBV11-1|NA|TRBJ1-4
TGTGCCAGCAGCAAAGTTCCGGGGACTAATGAAAAACTGTTTTTT
CASSKVPGTNEKLFF
>TRBD1|TRBV18|NA|TRBJ1-5
TGTGCCAGCTCCCGGGGGGACAGGGCCAATCAGCCCCAGCATTTT
CASSRGDRANQPQHF
>NA|TRBV5-1|NA|TRBJ2-1
TGCGCCAGCAGCCCTAGTGGGAGGTCGAGTGGTGAGCAGTTCTTC
CASSPSGRSSGEQFF
>NA|TRBV4-2|NA|TRBJ2-1
TGTGCCAGCAGCCAGGGTTCTAGAGGCAATTCCAATGAGCAGTTCTTC
CASSQGSRGNSNEQFF
>TRBD1|TRBV3-1/TRBV3-2|few|TRBJ2-5
TGTGCCAGCAGCCTTCCGGGACAGGGGGGGCAAGAGACCCAGTACTTC
CASSLPGQGGQETQYF
>NA|TRBV6-5|NA|TRBJ2-7
TGTGCCAGCAGTTACTCCCACTACAGGAACTACGAGCAGTACTTC
CASSYSHYRNYEQYF
>NA|TRBV28|NA|TRBJ1-2
TGTGCCTCCAAGGAGGGGCCCTACGGCTACACCTTC
CASKEGPYGYTF
>TRBD1|TRBV28|NA|TRBJ1-2
TGTGCCAGCAGCCCCGGGACAGGGAGATCGATAGTTAATGGCTACACCTTC
CASSPGTGRSIVNGYTF
>NA|TRBV10-2|NA|TRBJ2-7
TGCGCCAGCAGTGGATCAGGGAACACCTACGAGCAGTACTTC
CASSGSGNTYEQYF
>TRBD1|TRBV10-1|NA|TRBJ1-4
TGCGCCAGCAGTGAGAGCAGGGGGCATGAAAAACTGTTTTTT
CASSESRGHEKLFF
>NA|TRBV15|NA|TRBJ2-1
TGTGCCACCAGCAGTGTGCAGTTTAACAATGAGCAGTTCTTC
CATSSVQFNNEQFF
>NA|TRBV30|NA|TRBJ1-1
TGTGCCTGGAGTGTATGGGGGGAGACTGAAGCTTTCTTT
CAWSVWGETEAFF
>NA|TRBV11-2|NA|TRBJ2-5
TGTGCCAGCAGCTTAGATCGAGGCGCCCAAGAGACCCAGTACTTC
CASSLDRGAQETQYF
>NA|TRBV2|NA|TRBJ1-2
TGTGCCAGCAGCGTGGACAGCTACAACTATGGCTACACCTTC
CASSVDSYNYGYTF
>TRBD1|TRBV5-6|NA|TRBJ1-5
TGTGCCAGCAGCTCACGAAGGACAGGGGCGGACAATCAGCCCCAGCATTTT
CASSSRRTGADNQPQHF
>NA|TRBV2|NA|TRBJ1-4
TGTGCCAGCAGACCGGACAGATCCAATGAAAAACTGTTTTTT
CASRPDRSNEKLFF
>NA|TRBV5-1|NA|TRBJ2-1
TGCGCCAGCAGTCCTCCCACCTCCATAAGCGGCCATGAGCAGTTCTTC
CASSPPTSISGHEQFF
>TRBD1|TRBV5-1|NA|TRBJ2-3
TGCGCCAGCAGCTTGGAGGGGGCCCCAGATACGCAGTATTTT
CASSLEGAPDTQYF
>NA|TRBV28|NA|TRBJ2-3
TGTGCCAGCAGTTTAAATCGGGGGGATACGCAGTATTTT
CASSLNRGDTQYF
>TRBD1|TRBV6-5|NA|TRBJ2-2
TGTGCCAGCGGGACAGCTAACACCGGGGAGCTGTTTTTT
CASGTANTGELFF
>NA|TRBV29-1|NA|TRBJ2-7
TGCAGCGTTGGGGGCAGGTCCTACGAGCAGTACTTC
CSVGGRSYEQYF
>NA|TRBV6-5|few|TRBJ1-5
TGTGCCAGCAGCAAGGGGGATCAGCCCCAGCATTTT
CASSKGDQPQHF
>NA|TRBV7-3|NA|TRBJ1-1
TGTGCCAGCAGCCTGCAGGGGAGGAACACTGAAGCTTTCTTT
CASSLQGRNTEAFF
>TRBD1|TRBV3-1/TRBV3-2|NA|TRBJ2-5
TGTGCCAGCAGCCAAGCTACAGGGGGCGGGGGAGAGACCCAGTACTTC
CASSQATGGGGETQYF
>TRBD1|TRBV19|NA|TRBJ1-5
TGTGCCACCTCGGGACAGGCTAGCAATCAGCCCCAGCATTTT
CATSGQASNQPQHF
>NA|TRBV18|NA|TRBJ1-6
TGTGCCAGCTCATCCATACGCGCCAACAGGGAGAGCTCCTATAATTCACCCCTCCACTTT
CASSSIRANRESSYNSPLHF
>NA|TRBV5-1|once|TRBJ1-1
TGCGCCAGCAGCTTGGATCGGAACACTGAAGCTTTCTTT
CASSLDRNTEAFF
>NA|TRBV10-1|NA|TRBJ2-7
TGCGCCAGCAGTGAGTCGGCAGGCTACGAGCAGTACTTC
CASSESAGYEQYF
>NA|TRBV10-2|NA|TRBJ1-1
TGCGCCAGCAGTGATATGGGGCTTACTGAAGCTTTCTTT
CASSDMGLTEAFF
>NA|TRBV28|NA|TRBJ1-2
TGTGCCAGCAGTTTCGGCGGGGGGGTAACCTCCTATGGCTACACCTTC
CASSFGGGVTSYGYTF
>NA|TRBV11-3|NA|TRBJ2-1
TGTGCCAGCAGCTCCGCCGGGAGCTCCTACAATGAGCAGTTCTTC
CASSSAGSSYNEQFF
>TRBD2|TRBV25-1|NA|TRBJ2-7
TGTGCCAGTCGGAAAGCGGGAGCTGACGAGCAGTACTTC
CASRKAGADEQYF
>NA|TRBV7-8|NA|TRBJ1-1
TGTGCCAGCAGCCCGGAGGATAGAACTGAAGCTTTCTTT
CASSPEDRTEAFF
>NA|TRBV15|few|TRBJ1-2
TGTGCCACCAGCAGGGAGACGGATTTCTATGGCTACACCTTC
CATSRETDFYGYTF
>TRBD1|TRBV30|NA|TRBJ1-2
TGTGCCTGGAGTCCCAGAACGGGACAGGGGACCTATGGCTACACCTTC
CAWSPRTGQGTYGYTF
>TRBD1|TRBV29-1|few|TRBJ2-7
TGCAGCGTTAACGACAGGGGGCAAAACTACGAGCAGTACTTC
CSVNDRGQNYEQYF
>TRBD1|TRBV7-2|NA|TRBJ1-2
TGTGCCAGCAGCGAAAATCCCGGGACAGGGTATGGCTACACCTTC
CASSENPGTGYGYTF
>NA|TRBV3-1/TRBV3-2|NA|TRBJ1-1
TGTGCCAGCAGCCAGACGAGAGACAGAGGCACTGAAGCTTTCTTT
CASSQTRDRGTEAFF
>TRBD2|TRBV7-2|NA|TRBJ2-7
TGTGCCAGCAGCTTAAATAACCCAGCGGGATACGAGCAGTACTTC
CASSLNNPAGYEQYF
>TRBD1|TRBV6-2/TRBV6-3|NA|TRBJ2-4
TGTGCCAGCAGCCATACACAGGGGGCCCAGTACTTC
CASSHTQGAQYF
>NA|TRBV7-9|NA|TRBJ1-2
TGTGCCAGCAGCTTAGAAGCCCGGGGCTACACCTTC
CASSLEARGYTF